This T cell receptor (beta chain) originates from a study of T cell clones after liver transplantation. As regards this clone: The antigen remains unidentified.

Libraries were prepared by immunoSEQ multiplex PCR; TCRdb keeps only in-frame clonotypes and omits some of them. The sample carries 53,000 or so clones, about 88% recorded once. The CDR3 is 16 amino acids. Germline V gene lookup returns CDR1 MNHEY and CDR2 SVGAGI. Trimming at V came to 4 bases and at J to 1 base, leaving 8 bases not matched to a gene. Study conclusions and caveats: Graft donor-reactive T cells may have migrated into the graft rather than being deleted.

The input for sequencing was CD4+ T cells from blood, taken before liver transplant. This rearrangement joins TRBV6-5 to TRBJ1-2, with 8 bases matching TRBD1. This TCR derives from a human donor who received a liver transplant. The CDR3 coding sequence is TGTGCCAGCAGTTTAGAAGCCACAGGGGGTAACTATGGCTACACCTTC. This encodes CASSLEATGGNYGYTF.